This T cell receptor (beta chain) derives from a study of blood T cells in healthy people across ages. A second roughly 6 to 11 cycle PCR used barcoded and J-beta primers. One entry per CDR3 protein, called by TCRdb with MiXCR from the 5' RACE reads. This table has around 2 million distinct CDR3 sequences, 35% to 50% appearing once. The CDR3 consists of 17 residues. Trimming left V 5 bases short and J 2 bases short, with 19 bases between. The sample holds a few counts of this clonotype. The specimen was blood. The TCR sequence derives from a human donor in good health. V usage is TRBV12-3 or TRBV12-4 and J usage is TRBJ2-1; tentative D call: TRBD2 (5 bases). The CDR3 DNA sequence: TGTGCCAGCAGTCCGCGGGTAGAAAGGCTAGCCTACAATGAGCAGTTCTTC. Translated: CASSPRVERLAYNEQFF.